This TCR beta chain was found in a study of OX40 agonist ivuxolimab in advanced cancers. The overall study: Patients were treated with ivuxolimab, an agonistic anti-OX40 (CD134) antibody. Patients with hepatocellular carcinoma, melanoma, renal cell or head and neck cancer made up the dose-escalation patients.

In regard to this clone: Its target is not known.

Study-level findings and limits: At 0.1 to 3.0 mg/kg and by week 6, CD4+ and CD8+ T cells in the blood had expanded clonally.

The CDR3 spans 14 residues. Germline lookup yields CDR1 LNHDA and CDR2 SQIVND (reference sequence). After removal of 7 bases from V and 0 bases from J, the junction contained 4 bases not matched to a gene. Patients were ruled out by autoimmune disease history or systemic immunosuppression. This table comes from immunoSEQ multiplex PCR, and its TCRdb copy is limited to in-frame clones, with some not included. The profile shows some 66,000 clones, around 89% of them singletons. The sample consisted of CD4+ or CD8+ T cells sorted from blood, taken in a trial of the OX40 agonist ivuxolimab. The chain has TRBV19 and TRBJ2-3; TRBD2 matches 7 bases. This clonotype was obtained from an adult with an advanced solid tumor such as melanoma, head and neck, liver or kidney cancer. The DNA for the CDR3 is TGTGCCAGTAATGCGGGGGTGAGCACAGATACGCAGTATTTT. Translating it yields CASNAGVSTDTQYF.